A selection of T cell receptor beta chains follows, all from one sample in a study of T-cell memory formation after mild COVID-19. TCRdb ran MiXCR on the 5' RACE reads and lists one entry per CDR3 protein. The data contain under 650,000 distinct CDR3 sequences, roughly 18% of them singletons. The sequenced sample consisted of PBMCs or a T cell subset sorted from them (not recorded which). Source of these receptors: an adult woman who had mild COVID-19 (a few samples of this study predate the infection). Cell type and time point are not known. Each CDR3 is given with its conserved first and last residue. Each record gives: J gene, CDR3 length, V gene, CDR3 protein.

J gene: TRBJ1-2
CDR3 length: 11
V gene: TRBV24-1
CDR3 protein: CATSTGSGYTF

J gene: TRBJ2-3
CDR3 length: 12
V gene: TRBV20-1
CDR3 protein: CSAMEGTDTQYF

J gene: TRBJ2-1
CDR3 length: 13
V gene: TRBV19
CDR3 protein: CASSIPWSGEQFF

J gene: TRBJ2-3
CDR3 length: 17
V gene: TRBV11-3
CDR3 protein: CASSSRTSGYATDTQYF

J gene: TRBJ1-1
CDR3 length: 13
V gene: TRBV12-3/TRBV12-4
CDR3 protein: CAVPGQTGNEAFF

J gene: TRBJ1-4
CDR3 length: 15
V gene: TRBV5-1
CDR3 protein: CASSSPGQGYEKLFF

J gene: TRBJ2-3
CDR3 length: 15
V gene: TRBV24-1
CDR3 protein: CATSDLPGSADTQYF

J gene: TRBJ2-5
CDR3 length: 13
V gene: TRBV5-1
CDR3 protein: CASTRTGEETQYF

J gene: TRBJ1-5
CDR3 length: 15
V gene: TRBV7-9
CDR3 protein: CASSLSQGHYQPQHF

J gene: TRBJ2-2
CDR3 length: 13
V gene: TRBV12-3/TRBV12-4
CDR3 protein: CASSLGGSGELFF

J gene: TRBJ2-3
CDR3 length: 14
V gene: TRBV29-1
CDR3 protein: CSVAGAQITDTQYF

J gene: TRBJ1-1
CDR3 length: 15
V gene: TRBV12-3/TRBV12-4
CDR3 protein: CASNLRWGRVPEAFF

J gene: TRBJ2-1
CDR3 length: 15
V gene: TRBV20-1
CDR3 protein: CSARYGTSAYNEQFF

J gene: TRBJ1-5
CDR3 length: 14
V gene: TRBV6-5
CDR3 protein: CASRDTGINQPQHF

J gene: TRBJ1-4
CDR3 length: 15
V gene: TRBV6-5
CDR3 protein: CASSQLAGYNEKLFF

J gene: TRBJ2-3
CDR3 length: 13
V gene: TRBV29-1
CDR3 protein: CSVGAERTDTQYF

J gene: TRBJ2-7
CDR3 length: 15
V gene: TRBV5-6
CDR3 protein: CASSLPSGRASEQYF

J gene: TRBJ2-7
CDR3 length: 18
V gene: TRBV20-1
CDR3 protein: CSATTQGSKQGRGYEQYF

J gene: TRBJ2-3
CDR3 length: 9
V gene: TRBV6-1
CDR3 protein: CASSSSRYF

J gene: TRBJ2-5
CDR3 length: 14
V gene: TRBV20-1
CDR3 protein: CSARVGLPQETQYF

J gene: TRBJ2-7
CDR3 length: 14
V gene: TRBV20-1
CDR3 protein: CSARNPGALYEQYF

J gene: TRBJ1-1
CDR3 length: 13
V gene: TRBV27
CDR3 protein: CASRPWAGPEAFF

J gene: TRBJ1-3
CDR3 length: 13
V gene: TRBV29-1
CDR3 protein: CSVSTGSGNTIYF

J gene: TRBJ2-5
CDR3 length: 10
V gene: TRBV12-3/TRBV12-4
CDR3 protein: CASEDTAQYF

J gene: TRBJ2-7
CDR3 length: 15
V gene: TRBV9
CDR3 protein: CASSPGSGADYEQYF

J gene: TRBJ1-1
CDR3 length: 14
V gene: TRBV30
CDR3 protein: CAWIPGILRSGAFF

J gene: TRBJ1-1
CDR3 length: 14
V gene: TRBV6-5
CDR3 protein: CASSYSRGNTEAFF

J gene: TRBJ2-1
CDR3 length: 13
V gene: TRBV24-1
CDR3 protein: CATSDNRYSGQFF

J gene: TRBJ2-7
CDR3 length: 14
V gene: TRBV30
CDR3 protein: CAWSRGLAGYEQYF

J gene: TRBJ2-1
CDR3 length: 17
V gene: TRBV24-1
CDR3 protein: CATSDSGTGGLYNEQFF

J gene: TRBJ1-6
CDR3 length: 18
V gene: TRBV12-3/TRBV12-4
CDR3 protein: CASSLDSPGQGRTSPLHF

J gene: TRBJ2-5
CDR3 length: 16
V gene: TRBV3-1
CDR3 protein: CASSQASGTGGETQYF

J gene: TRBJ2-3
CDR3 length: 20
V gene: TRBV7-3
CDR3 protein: CASSLTGGIAGGRDTDTQYF

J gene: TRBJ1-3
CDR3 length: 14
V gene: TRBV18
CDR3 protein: CASSTGGTGNTIYF

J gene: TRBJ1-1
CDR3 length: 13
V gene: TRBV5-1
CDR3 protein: CASSSPTNTEAFF

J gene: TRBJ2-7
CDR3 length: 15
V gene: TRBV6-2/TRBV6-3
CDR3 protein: CASSHGSGTGYEQYF

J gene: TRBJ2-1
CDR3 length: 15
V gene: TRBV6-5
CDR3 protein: CASSYEAIPYNEQFF

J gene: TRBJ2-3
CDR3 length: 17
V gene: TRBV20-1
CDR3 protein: CSARDGAAGGTTDTQYF

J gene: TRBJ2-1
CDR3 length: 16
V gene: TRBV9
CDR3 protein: CASSVASGDSYNEQFF

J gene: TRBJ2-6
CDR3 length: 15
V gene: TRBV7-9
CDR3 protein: CASSLVGSGANVLTF

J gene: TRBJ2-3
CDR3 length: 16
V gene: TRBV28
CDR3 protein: CASSTPDSLGTDTQYF

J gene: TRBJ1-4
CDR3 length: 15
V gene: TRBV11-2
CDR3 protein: CASSLAVAGSEKLFF

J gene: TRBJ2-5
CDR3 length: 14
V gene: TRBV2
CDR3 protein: CASTLDTGRWSQYF

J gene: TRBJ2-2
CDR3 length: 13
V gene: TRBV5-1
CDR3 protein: CASSLASNGELFF

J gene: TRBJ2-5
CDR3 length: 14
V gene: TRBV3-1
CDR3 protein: CATSNRGGRETQYF

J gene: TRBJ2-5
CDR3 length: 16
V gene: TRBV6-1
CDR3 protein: CASSEGVGSGQETQYF

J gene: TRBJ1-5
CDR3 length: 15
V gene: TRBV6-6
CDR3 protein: CASRELDRVDQPQHF

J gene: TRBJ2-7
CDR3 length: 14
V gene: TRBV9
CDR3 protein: CASAGTSGTYEQYF

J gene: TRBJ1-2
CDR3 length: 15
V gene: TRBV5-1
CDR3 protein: CASRGAQAAFYGYTF

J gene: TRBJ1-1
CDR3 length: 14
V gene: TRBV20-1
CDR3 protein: CSAREAGTSGEAFF

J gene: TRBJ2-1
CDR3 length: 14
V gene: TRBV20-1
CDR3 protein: CSASGGPDYNEQFF

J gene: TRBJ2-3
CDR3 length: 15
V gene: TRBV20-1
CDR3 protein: CSARDSTAHTDTQYF

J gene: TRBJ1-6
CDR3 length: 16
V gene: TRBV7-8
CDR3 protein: CASSRDRDLYNSPLHF

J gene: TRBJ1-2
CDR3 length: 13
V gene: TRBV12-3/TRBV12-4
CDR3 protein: CASNFQGESGYTF

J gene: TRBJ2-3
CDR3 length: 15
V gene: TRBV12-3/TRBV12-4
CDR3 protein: CASSLSGHNADTQYF